The 23 T cell receptor beta chains below all came from one sample that was sequenced in a study of T cell repertoires and Cas9 in healthy adults. TCRdb's table, derived via immunoSEQ multiplex PCR, lists solely in-frame clones and lacks some. The sample lists more than 13,000 clones; about nine tenths were seen once. Sample: Tregs (CD4+, CD25+, CD127-, CD137-, CD154-) from PBMCs; culture status not recorded. These receptors all stem from a human donor in good health.

The chain carries TRBV6-1 and TRBJ1-1; a weak D match, TRBD1 (6 bases). The CDR3 has 16 amino acids. Trimming cost V 4 bases and J 4 bases, with 19 bases left between them. The germline CDR1 and CDR2 sequences are MNHNS and SASEGT. The CDR3, as DNA: TGTGCCAGCAGTGCCTTGACAGGCACCAGTGGCACTGAAGCTTTCTTT. Residues: CASSALTGTSGTEAFF.

V gene TRBV11-2 combines with J gene TRBJ2-7, with TRBD1 identical over 9 bases. V shed 1 base, J shed 4 bases, and the junction held 8 bases outside the gene matches. The CDR3 totals 16 residues. Germline-derived CDR1 and CDR2 are SGHAT and FQNNGV. CDR3 sequence reads: CASSLAIGTGIYEQYF. DNA of the CDR3: TGTGCCAGCAGCTTAGCCATCGGGACAGGGATATACGAGCAGTACTTC.

This chain joins TRBV25-1 and TRBJ2-7; 8 bases line up with TRBD1. After removal of 4 bases from V and 4 bases from J, the junction contained 9 bases not matched to a gene. Germline V CDR1 and CDR2: MGHDK, SYGVNS. The CDR3 length is 15 residues. CDR3 amino acids: CASSGNRGARYEQYF. The CDR3 DNA reads as TGTGCCAGCAGTGGCAACAGGGGGGCTCGGTACGAGCAGTACTTC.

The rearrangement links TRBV5-4 to TRBJ2-7, with 9 bases matching TRBD1. CDR1 is SGHNT, CDR2 YYREEE, per germline (reference sequence). This CDR3 is built from 13 residues. Trimming cost V 4 bases and J 6 bases; bases outside gene matches: 5. CDR3 nucleotide sequence: TGTGCCAGCAGCCAGGGGACAGGGCGCGAGCAGTACTTC. This translates into CASSQGTGREQYF.

The chain recombines TRBV28 with TRBJ2-7; the match to TRBD1 covers 8 bases. Germline V lookup: CDR1 MDHEN, CDR2 SYDVKM. The CDR3 is 16 amino acids. V dropped 5 bases and J dropped 0; count of bases not matched to a gene: 9. The DNA for the CDR3 is TGTGCCAGCAGTCTCCGGGGACAGGCCAACTCCTACGAGCAGTACTTC. Translated: CASSLRGQANSYEQYF. Complete variable domain (other parts from reference TRBV28 and TRBJ2-7): DVKVTQSSRYLVKRTGEKVFLECVQDMDHENMFWYRQDPGLGLRLIYFSYDVKMKEKGDIPEGYSVSREKKERFSLILESASTNQTSMYLCASSLRGQANSYEQYFGPGTRLTVT.

In this sample, this clone turned up once. This chain links TRBV9 with TRBJ2-2; TRBD2 might be the D (6 bases). Trimming pared 3 bases from V and 0 bases from J, leaving 9 bases between. Per germline, CDR1 SGDLS and CDR2 YYNGEE. The CDR3 is made up of 15 amino acids. This chain's CDR3 is CASSAGGPNTGELFF. CDR3 DNA sequence: TGTGCCAGCAGCGCCGGGGGTCCGAACACCGGGGAGCTGTTTTTT.

This chain connects TRBV5-1 to TRBJ1-1; a possible D gene is TRBD1 (6 bases). V was shortened by 1 base and J by 1 base, with 8 bases between the two germline ends. CDR3 length equals 14 residues. Germline assignment: CDR1 SGHRS and CDR2 YFSETQ. Written as DNA, the CDR3 is TGCGCCAGCAGCTTGAGGACAGAGAACACTGAAGCTTTCTTT. Its protein product is CASSLRTENTEAFF.

The V gene is TRBV5-1, the J gene TRBJ1-2; unclear D gene. The CDR3 loop spans 14 amino acids. Per germline, CDR1 SGHRS and CDR2 YFSETQ. Between the trimmed V and J ends, which lost 1 base and 5 bases, there was a span of 12 bases. The CDR3 nucleotides read TGCGCCAGCAGCTTGTTAGGTCCTAGTTATGGCTACACCTTC. It translates to CASSLLGPSYGYTF.

This sequence joins TRBV10-3 and TRBJ2-7; D is uncertain. This CDR3 spans 12 amino acids. Germline-derived CDR1 and CDR2 are ENHRY and SYGVKD. V dropped 4 bases and J dropped 4 bases, with 8 bases sitting between them. CDR3 residues: CAISVLGYEQYF. The CDR3 DNA reads as TGTGCCATCAGTGTCCTCGGATACGAGCAGTACTTC.

This chain links TRBV5-6 with TRBJ2-2; D not certain. Germline loops: CDR1 SGHDT, CDR2 YYEEEE. The CDR3 spans 14 residues. The V gene lost 2 bases and the J gene lost 4 bases, with 9 bases spanning the gap. The CDR3 here is CASSFGLSTGELFF. The DNA of the CDR3 is TGTGCCAGCAGCTTTGGGCTTTCCACCGGGGAGCTGTTTTTT.

The chain uses TRBV2 and TRBJ2-1, with a possible D match to TRBD2 (5 bases). Trimming left V 5 bases short and J 6 bases short, with 17 bases between. The CDR3 totals 15 residues. The germline CDR1 and CDR2 sequences are SNHLY and FYNNEI. The CDR3 DNA is TGTGCCAGCAGTTATTGGGCTAGCTTAAGCAATGAGCAGTTCTTC. Residues: CASSYWASLSNEQFF.

The J gene is TRBJ1-1, the V gene TRBV7-9, with 11 bases lining up with TRBD1. Germline V gene data show CDR1 as SEHNR and CDR2 as FQNEAQ (reference sequence). V was clipped by 3 bases and J by 4 bases; unmatched bases: 7. This CDR3 region has 16 residues. The CDR3 spells CASSFWTGGLGTEAFF. DNA for the CDR3: TGTGCCAGCAGCTTCTGGACAGGGGGCTTGGGCACTGAAGCTTTCTTT.

The chain links TRBV18 to TRBJ2-3, with D hard to call. Per the germline V gene, CDR1 is KGHSH and CDR2 is LQKENI. This CDR3 spans 13 amino acids. Between the trimmed V and J ends, which lost 2 bases and 1 base, there was a span of 4 bases. Here the CDR3 reads CASSPGGTDTQYF. For the CDR3, the DNA is TGTGCCAGCTCACCAGGTGGCACAGATACGCAGTATTTT.

V and J are TRBV5-5 and TRBJ2-2, with 7 bases lining up with TRBD1. Germline CDR1 and CDR2: SGHKS and YYEKEE (reference sequence). V was clipped by 3 bases and J by 16 bases; unmatched bases: 12. The CDR3 is 13 residues long. In DNA, the CDR3 is TGTGCCAGCAGCTGGGGACAGCGTTCAAGGTCGTTTTTT. This translates into CASSWGQRSRSFF.

The chain has TRBV20-1 and TRBJ2-7; D gene ambiguous. Germline V gene data show CDR1 as DFQATT and CDR2 as SNEGSKA (reference sequence). This CDR3 has 11 amino acids. V was clipped by 6 bases and J by 5 bases, with 11 bases between them. Here the CDR3 DNA reads TGCAGTGCCAGATACGGCGACGAGCAGTACTTC. Encoded protein: CSARYGDEQYF.

The genes are TRBV29-1 and TRBJ2-2, with TRBD1 matching over 7 bases. Trimming took 4 bases from V and 0 from J; bases not matched to a gene: 2. CDR1 SQVTM and CDR2 ANQGSEA come from the germline V gene. The CDR3 runs to 14 residues. The CDR3 sequence is CSVAGTANTGELFF. The CDR3 region has the DNA TGCAGCGTTGCCGGGACAGCGAACACCGGGGAGCTGTTTTTT.

The gene calls are TRBV5-1 and TRBJ2-5; 9 bases align to TRBD1. Germline CDR1 is SGHRS and CDR2 is YFSETQ. Germline trimming cut 5 bases from V and 5 bases from J; bases unmatched to any gene: 16. This CDR3 is built from 17 residues. The CDR3 reads CASRQFLPGQGRETQYF. CDR3 DNA sequence: TGCGCCAGCAGACAATTTCTACCGGGACAGGGTCGCGAGACCCAGTACTTC.

The V call is TRBV7-2, the J call TRBJ1-2; weak D call: TRBD1 (6 bases). Trimming cost V 3 bases and J 2 bases, with 10 bases left between them. From germline, CDR1 is SGHTA and CDR2 FQGNSA. This CDR3 has 14 residues. The CDR3 nucleotides read TGTGCCAGCAGCTTGCTGACAGGAAACTATGGCTACACCTTC. This sequence encodes CASSLLTGNYGYTF.

This chain links TRBV7-2 with TRBJ1-1; D gene unclear. The CDR3 totals 16 residues. V gave up 1 base and J gave up 3 bases, with 15 bases separating them. Germline V gene data show CDR1 as SGHTA and CDR2 as FQGNSA. The DNA for the CDR3 is TGTGCCAGCAGCTTAGTCGGCGTGACTATTTACACTGAAGCTTTCTTT. It specifies CASSLVGVTIYTEAFF. Combining the CDR3 with reference TRBV7-2 and TRBJ1-1 gives the whole variable domain GAGVSQSPSNKVTEKGKDVELRCDPISGHTALYWYRQSLGQGLEFLIYFQGNSAPDKSGLPSDRFSAERTGGSVSTLTIQRTQQEDSAVYLCASSLVGVTIYTEAFFGQGTRLTVV.

The gene calls are TRBV5-1 and TRBJ1-2; the D gene is possibly TRBD1 (6 bases). CDR1 and CDR2 from the germline V gene are SGHRS and YFSETQ. Trimming shortened V by 5 bases and J by 2 bases, and 19 bases separated the two germline ends. CDR3 length: 16 amino acids. The CDR3, as DNA: TGCGCCAGCAGGAACTTCGAGACAGGAATCAACTATGGCTACACCTTC. Its protein product is CASRNFETGINYGYTF.

Of note for this clone: This sample includes further DNA sequences coding for the same CDR3. The chain is built from TRBV11-2 and TRBJ2-5, with unresolved D. In germline, CDR1 is SGHAT, CDR2 FQNNGV. The CDR3 has 11 amino acids. Trimming took off 5 bases at V and 1 base at J, with 2 bases between the two ends. CDR3 bases: TGTGCCAGCAGCCTCCAAGAGACCCAGTACTTC. Its protein product is CASSLQETQYF.

This clone was seen once. The chain recombines TRBV4-1 with TRBJ2-7; possible D gene TRBD1, 5 bases. This CDR3 comprises 16 residues. V lost 0 bases and J 3 bases, leaving 15 bases between the germline ends. Germline CDR1 reads MGHRA; CDR2 reads YSYEKL. CDR3 DNA: TGCGCCAGCAGCCAAGATCAAGGGCAGGGAATCTACGAGCAGTACTTC. This gives the protein CASSQDQGQGIYEQYF.

The chain carries TRBV6-5 and TRBJ1-3; D gene unclear. The ends were cut back, 5 bases at V and 0 bases at J, with 8 bases in the middle. There are 14 residues in the CDR3. Germline CDR1 reads MNHEY; CDR2 reads SVGAGI. DNA for the CDR3: TGTGCCAGCAGTGACGGAAGCTCTGGAAACACCATATATTTT. Translating it yields CASSDGSSGNTIYF.